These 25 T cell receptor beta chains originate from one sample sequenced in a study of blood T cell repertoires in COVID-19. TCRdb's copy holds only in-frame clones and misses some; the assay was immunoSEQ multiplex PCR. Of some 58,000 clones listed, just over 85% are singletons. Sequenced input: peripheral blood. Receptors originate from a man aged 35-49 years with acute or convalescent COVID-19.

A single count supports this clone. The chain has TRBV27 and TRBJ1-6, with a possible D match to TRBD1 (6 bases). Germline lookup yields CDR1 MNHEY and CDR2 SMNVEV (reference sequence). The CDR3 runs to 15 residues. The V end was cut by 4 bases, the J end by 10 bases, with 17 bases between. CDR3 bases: TGTGCCAGCAGTTCCCCCCCGGGGGGCCGCTCACCCCTCCACTTT. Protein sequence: CASSSPPGGRSPLHF.

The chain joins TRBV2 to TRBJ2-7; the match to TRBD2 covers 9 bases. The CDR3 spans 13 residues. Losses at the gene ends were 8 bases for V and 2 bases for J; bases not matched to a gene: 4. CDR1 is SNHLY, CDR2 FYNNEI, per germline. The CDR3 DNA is TGTGCCAGCCAGCGGGGGGCCGCCTACGAGCAGTACTTC. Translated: CASQRGAAYEQYF.

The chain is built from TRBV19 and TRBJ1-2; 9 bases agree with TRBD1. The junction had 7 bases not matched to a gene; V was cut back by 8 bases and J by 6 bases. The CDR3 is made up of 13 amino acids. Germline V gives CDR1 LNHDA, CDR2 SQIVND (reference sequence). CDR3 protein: CASYYGQGNGYTF. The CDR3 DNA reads TGTGCCAGTTACTATGGACAGGGGAATGGCTACACCTTC.

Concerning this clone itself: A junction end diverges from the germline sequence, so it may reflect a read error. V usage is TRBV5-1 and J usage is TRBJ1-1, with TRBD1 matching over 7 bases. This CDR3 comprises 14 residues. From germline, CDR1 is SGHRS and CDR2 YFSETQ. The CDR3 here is CASSLLQGNAEAFF. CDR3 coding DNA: TGCGCCAGCAGCCTCCTACAGGGGAACGCTGAAGCTTTCTTT.

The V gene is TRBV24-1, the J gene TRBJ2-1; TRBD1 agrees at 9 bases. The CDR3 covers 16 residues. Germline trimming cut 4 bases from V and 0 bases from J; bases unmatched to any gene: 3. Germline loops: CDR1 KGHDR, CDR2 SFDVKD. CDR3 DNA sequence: TGTGCCACCAGTGACCAGGGACAGGGCTCCTACAATGAGCAGTTCTTC. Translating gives CATSDQGQGSYNEQFF.

CDR3 sequence reads: CAWSVRSYTQYF. CDR3 DNA: TGTGCCTGGAGTGTACGGAGTTATACGCAGTATTTT. This sequence joins TRBV30 and TRBJ2-3; no clear D gene. Per the germline V gene, CDR1 is GTSNPN and CDR2 is SVGIG (reference sequence). The CDR3 consists of 12 residues. V shed 0 bases and J shed 7 bases, with 8 bases lying between them.

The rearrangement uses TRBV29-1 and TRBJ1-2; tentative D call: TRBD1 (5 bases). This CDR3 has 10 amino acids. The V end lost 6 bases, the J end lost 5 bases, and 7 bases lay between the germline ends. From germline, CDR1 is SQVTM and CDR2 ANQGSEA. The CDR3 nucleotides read TGCAGCGTCAAGGGGTATGGCTACACCTTC. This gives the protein CSVKGYGYTF.

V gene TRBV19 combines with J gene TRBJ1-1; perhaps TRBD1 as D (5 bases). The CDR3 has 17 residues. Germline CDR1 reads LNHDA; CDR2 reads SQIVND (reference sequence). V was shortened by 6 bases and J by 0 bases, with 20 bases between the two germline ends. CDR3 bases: TGTGCCAGTAGCCCACACGGGGGGGGGAGCATGAACACTGAAGCTTTCTTT. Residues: CASSPHGGGSMNTEAFF.

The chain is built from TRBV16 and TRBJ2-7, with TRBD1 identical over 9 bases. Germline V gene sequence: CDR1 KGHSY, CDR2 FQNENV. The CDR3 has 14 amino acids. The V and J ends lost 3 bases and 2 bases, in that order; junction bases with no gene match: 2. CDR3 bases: TGTGCCAGCAGCCAGACAGGGGGTCCCTACGAGCAGTACTTC. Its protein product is CASSQTGGPYEQYF.

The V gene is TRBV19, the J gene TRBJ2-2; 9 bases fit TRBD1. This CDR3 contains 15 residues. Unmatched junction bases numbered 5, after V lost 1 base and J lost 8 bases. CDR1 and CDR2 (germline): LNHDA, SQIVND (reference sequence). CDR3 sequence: CASSIAGTGLGELFF. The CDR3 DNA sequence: TGTGCCAGTAGTATAGCCGGGACAGGGTTGGGGGAGCTGTTTTTT.

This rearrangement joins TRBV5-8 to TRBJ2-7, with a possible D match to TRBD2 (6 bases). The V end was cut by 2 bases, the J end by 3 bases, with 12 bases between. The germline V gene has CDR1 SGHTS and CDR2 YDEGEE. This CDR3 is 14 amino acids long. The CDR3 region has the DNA TGTGCCAGCAGCTTCGGCGGGGTGGACTACGAGCAGTACTTC. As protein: CASSFGGVDYEQYF.

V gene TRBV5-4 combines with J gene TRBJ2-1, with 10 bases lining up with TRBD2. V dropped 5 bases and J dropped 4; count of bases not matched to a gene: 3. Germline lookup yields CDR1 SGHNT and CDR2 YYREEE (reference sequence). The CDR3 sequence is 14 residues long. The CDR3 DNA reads TGTGCCAGCAGACTAGCGGGAAATTACAATGAGCAGTTCTTC. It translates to CASRLAGNYNEQFF.

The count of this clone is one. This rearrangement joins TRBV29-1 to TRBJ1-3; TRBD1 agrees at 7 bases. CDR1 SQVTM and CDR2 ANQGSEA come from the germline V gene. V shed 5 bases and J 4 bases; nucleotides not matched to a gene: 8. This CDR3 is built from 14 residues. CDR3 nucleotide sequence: TGCAGCGTTTCCTGGACAGGAGGGGGAAACACCATATATTTT. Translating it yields CSVSWTGGGNTIYF.

The CDR3 region is CASSPVLNPTRSSGNTIYF. CDR3 DNA sequence: TGTGCCAGCAGCCCCGTCCTCAACCCCACCCGATCGAGCGGAAACACCATATATTTT. J is TRBJ1-3 and V is TRBV3-1 (or the pseudogene TRBV3-2); no reliable D call. The CDR3 consists of 19 residues. The V end lost 4 bases, the J end lost 4 bases, and 26 bases lay between the germline ends. Germline assignment: CDR1 LGHDT and CDR2 YNNKEL (reference sequence).

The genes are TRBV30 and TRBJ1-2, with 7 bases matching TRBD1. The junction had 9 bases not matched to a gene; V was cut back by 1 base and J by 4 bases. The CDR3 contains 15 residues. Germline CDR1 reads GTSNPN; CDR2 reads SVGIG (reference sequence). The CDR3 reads CAWSEAGQAFYGYTF. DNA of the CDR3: TGTGCCTGGAGTGAAGCCGGACAGGCGTTCTATGGCTACACCTTC.

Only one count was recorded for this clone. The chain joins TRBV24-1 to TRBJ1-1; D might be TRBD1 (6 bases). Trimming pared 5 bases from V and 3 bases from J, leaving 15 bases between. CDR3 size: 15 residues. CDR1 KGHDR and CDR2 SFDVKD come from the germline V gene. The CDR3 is CATSGSKGGDTEAFF. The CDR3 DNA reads TGTGCCACCAGTGGCTCAAAAGGGGGGGACACTGAAGCTTTCTTT.

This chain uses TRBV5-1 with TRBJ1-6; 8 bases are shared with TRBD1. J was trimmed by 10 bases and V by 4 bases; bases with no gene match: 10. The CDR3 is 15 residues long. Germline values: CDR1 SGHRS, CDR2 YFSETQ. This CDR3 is CASSLQGQGRSPLHF. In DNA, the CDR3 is TGCGCCAGCAGCCTCCAAGGACAGGGACGATCACCCCTCCACTTT.

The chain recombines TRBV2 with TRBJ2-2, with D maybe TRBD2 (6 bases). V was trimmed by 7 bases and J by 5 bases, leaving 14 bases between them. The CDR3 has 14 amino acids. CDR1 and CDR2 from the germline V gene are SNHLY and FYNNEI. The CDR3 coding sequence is TGTGCCAGCAAGGTGGAGGGGCGGACCGGGGAGCTGTTTTTT. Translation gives CASKVEGRTGELFF.

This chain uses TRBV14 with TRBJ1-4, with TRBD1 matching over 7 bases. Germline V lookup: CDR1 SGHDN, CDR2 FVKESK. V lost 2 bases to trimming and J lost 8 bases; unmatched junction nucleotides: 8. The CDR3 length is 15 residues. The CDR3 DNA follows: TGTGCCAGCAGCCAAAATCAGGGGGTGGGCGAAAAACTGTTTTTT. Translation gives CASSQNQGVGEKLFF.

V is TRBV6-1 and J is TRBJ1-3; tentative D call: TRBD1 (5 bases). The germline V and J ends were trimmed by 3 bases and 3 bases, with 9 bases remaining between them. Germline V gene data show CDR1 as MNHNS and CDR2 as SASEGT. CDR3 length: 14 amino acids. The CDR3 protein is CASSDDSYGNTIYF. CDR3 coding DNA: TGTGCCAGCAGTGATGACAGTTATGGAAACACCATATATTTT.

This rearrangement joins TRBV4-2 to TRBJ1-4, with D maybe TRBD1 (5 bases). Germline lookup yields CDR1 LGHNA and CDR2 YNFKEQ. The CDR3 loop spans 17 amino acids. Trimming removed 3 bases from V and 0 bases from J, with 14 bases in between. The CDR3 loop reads CASSHETLTATNEKLFF. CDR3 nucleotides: TGTGCCAGCAGCCACGAAACCTTGACAGCAACTAATGAAAAACTGTTTTTT.

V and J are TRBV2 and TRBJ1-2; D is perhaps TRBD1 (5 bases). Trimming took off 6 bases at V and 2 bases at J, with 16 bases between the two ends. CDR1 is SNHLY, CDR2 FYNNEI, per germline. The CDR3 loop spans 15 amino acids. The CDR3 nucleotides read TGTGCCAGCAGGGGTGGCGTAGGGGTAAACTATGGCTACACCTTC. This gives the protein CASRGGVGVNYGYTF.

The CDR3 sequence: CASTLVQGNQPQHF. The CDR3 bases are TGCGCCAGCACCCTCGTGCAGGGAAATCAGCCCCAGCATTTT. The rearrangement links TRBV4-1 to TRBJ1-5; the D gene is possibly TRBD1 (5 bases). V was shortened by 7 bases and J by 4 bases, with 14 bases between the two germline ends. The germline CDR1 and CDR2 sequences are MGHRA and YSYEKL. The CDR3 is 14 residues long.

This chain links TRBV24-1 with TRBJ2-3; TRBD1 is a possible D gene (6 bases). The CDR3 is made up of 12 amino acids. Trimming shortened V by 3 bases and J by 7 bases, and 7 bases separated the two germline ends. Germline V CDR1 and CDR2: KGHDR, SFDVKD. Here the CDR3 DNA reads TGTGCCACCAGTGATAGGGGGAATACGCAGTATTTT. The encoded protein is CATSDRGNTQYF.

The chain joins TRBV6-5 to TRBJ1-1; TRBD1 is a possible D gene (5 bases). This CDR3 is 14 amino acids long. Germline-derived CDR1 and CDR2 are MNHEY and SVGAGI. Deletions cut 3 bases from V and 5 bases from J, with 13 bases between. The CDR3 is CASSYPGEGTEAFF. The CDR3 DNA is TGTGCCAGCAGTTATCCGGGAGAGGGGACTGAAGCTTTCTTT.